This T cell receptor beta chain was documented in a study of shared clonotypes between healthy human individuals. Study-wide findings and caveats: Incomplete sequencing of sorted subsets was indicated by rarefaction despite large depth. Naive subsets generally exceeded memory subsets in estimated richness. Limited genetic and exposure-history diversity came from having few donors.

About this clone itself: As yet, its antigen is unknown.

Assay: immunoSEQ multiplex PCR; the TCRdb copy retains only in-frame clones and omits some. The repertoire holds some 550,000 clones, around 97% seen once, with around 0.058% in the top ten. Sequencing used naive CD4+ T cells sorted from blood. Subset indicated: CD45RA+ positively selected. The source is a woman in her twenties or thirties in good health.

The CDR3 region is CASSLSDSLYKAGELFF. CDR3 nucleotides: TGCGCCAGCAGCTTGTCCGACAGCTTGTATAAGGCCGGGGAGCTGTTTTTT. The chain links TRBV5-1 to TRBJ2-2; maybe TRBD1 (5 bases). V lost 1 base, J lost 6 bases, and 19 bases lay in between. Germline V lookup: CDR1 SGHRS, CDR2 YFSETQ. The CDR3 covers 17 residues. The complete variable domain, with remaining parts taken from reference TRBV5-1 and TRBJ2-2, reads KAGVTQTPRYLIKTRGQQVTLSCSPISGHRSVSWYQQTPGQGLQFLFEYFSETQRNKGNFPGRFSGRQFSNSRSEMNVSTLELGDSALYLCASSLSDSLYKAGELFFGEGSRLTVL.